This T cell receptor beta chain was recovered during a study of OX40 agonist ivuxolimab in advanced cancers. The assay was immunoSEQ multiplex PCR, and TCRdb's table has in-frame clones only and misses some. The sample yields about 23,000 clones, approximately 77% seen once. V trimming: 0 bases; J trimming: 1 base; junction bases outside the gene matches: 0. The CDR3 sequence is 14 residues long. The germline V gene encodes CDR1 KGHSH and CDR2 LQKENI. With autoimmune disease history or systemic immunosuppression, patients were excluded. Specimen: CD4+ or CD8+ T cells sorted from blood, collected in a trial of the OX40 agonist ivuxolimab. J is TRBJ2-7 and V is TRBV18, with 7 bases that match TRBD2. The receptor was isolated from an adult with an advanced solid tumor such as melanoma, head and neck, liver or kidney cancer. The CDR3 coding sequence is TGTGCCAGCTCACCACCAGCGGGATCCTACGAGCAGTACTTC. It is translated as CASSPPAGSYEQYF. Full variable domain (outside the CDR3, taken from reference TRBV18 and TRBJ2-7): NAGVMQNPRHLVRRRGQEARLRCSPMKGHSHVYWYRQLPEEGLKFMVYLQKENIIDESGMPKERFSAEFPKEGPSILRIQQVVRGDSAAYFCASSPPAGSYEQYFGPGTRLTVT.